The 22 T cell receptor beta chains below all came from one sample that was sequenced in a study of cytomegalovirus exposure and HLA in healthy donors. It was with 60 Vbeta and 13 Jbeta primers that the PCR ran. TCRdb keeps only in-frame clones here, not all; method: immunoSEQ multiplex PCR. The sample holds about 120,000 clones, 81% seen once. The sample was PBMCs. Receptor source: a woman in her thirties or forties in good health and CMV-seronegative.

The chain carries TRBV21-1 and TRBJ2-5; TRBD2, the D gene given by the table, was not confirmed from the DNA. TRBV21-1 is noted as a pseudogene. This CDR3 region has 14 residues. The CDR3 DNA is TGTGCCAGCAGCAAGGGGACTGGACAAGAGACCCAGTACTTC. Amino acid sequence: CASSKGTGQETQYF.

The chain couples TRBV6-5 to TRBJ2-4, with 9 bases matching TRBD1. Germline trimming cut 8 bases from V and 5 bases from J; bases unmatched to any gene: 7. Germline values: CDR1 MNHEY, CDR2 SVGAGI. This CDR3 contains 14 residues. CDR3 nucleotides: TGTGCCAGCGCGAGGACAGGGGCAGAAAACATTCAGTACTTC. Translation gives CASARTGAENIQYF.

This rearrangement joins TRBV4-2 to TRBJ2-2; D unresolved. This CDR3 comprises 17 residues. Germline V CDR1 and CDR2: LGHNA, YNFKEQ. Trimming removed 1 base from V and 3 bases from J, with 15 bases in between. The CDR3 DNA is TGTGCCAGCAGCCAAGGACAACAGTTGACGGACACCGGGGAGCTGTTTTTT. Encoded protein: CASSQGQQLTDTGELFF.

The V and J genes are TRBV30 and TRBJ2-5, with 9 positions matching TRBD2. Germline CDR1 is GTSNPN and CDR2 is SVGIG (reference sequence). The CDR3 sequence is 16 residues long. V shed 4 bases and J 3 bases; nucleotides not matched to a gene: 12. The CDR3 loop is CAWIWSGGNPKETQYF. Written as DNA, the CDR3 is TGTGCCTGGATTTGGAGCGGGGGGAATCCAAAAGAGACCCAGTACTTC.

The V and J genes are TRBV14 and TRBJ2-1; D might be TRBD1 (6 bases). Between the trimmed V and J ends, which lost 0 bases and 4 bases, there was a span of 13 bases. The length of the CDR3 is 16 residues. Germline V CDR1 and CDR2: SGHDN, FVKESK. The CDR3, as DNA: TGTGCCAGCAGCCAAGATGAAACGGACAGTTACAATGAGCAGTTCTTC. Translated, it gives CASSQDETDSYNEQFF. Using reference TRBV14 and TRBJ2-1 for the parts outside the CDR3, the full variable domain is EAGVTQFPSHSVIEKGQTVTLRCDPISGHDNLYWYRRVMGKEIKFLLHFVKESKQDESGMPNNRFLAERTGGTYSTLKVQPAELEDSGVYFCASSQDETDSYNEQFFGPGTRLTVL.

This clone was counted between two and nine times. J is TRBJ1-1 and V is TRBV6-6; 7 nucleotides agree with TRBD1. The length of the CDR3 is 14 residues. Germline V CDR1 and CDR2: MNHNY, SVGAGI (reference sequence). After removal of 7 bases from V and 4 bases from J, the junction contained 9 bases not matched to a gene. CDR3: CASTGRGLVTEAFF. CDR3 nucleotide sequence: TGTGCCAGCACGGGAAGGGGGCTAGTCACTGAAGCTTTCTTT.

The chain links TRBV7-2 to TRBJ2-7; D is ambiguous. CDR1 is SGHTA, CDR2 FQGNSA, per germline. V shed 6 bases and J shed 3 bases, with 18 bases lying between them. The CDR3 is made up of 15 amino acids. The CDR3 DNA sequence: TGTGCCAGCAGTGTGGAAGACATTAGTTTCTACGAGCAGTACTTC. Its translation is CASSVEDISFYEQYF.

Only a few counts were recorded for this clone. The CDR3 loop reads CASTGQGKGEQYF. The CDR3 DNA sequence: TGTGCCAGCACGGGACAGGGTAAAGGCGAGCAGTACTTC. The chain couples TRBV6-1 to TRBJ2-7, with 9 bases lining up with TRBD1. Germline lookup yields CDR1 MNHNS and CDR2 SASEGT. The J segment lost 6 bases and the V segment lost 7 bases, leaving 7 bases of the junction unmatched. The CDR3 has 13 residues.

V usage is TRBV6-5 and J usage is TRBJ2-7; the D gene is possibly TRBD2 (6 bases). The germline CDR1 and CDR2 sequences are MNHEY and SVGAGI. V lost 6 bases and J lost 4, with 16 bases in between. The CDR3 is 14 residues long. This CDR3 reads CASSYRSRGYEQYF. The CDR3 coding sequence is TGTGCCAGCAGCTACCGGAGCCGGGGGTACGAGCAGTACTTC.

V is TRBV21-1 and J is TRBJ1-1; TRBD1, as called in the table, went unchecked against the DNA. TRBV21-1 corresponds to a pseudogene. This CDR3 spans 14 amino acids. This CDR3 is CASSRLDRGTEAFF. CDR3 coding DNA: TGTGCCAGCAGCAGATTGGACAGGGGAACTGAAGCTTTCTTT.

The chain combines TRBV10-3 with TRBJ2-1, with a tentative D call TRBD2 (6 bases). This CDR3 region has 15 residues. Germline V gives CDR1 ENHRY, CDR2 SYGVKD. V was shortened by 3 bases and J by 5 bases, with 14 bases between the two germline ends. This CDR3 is CAISEMPGGNNEQFF. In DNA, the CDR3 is TGTGCCATCAGTGAAATGCCTGGCGGGAACAATGAGCAGTTCTTC.

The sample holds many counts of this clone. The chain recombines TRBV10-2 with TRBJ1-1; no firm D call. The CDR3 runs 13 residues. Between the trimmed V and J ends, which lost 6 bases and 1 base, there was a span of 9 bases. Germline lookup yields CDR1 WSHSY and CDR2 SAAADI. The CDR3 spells CASRRSENTEAFF. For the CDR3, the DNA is TGCGCCAGCAGAAGATCAGAGAACACTGAAGCTTTCTTT.

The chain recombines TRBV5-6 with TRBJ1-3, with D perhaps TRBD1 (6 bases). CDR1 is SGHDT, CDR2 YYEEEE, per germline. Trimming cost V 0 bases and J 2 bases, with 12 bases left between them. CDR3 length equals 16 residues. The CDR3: CASSLVFRGTGNTIYF. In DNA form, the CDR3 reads TGTGCCAGCAGCTTGGTCTTCAGGGGTACTGGAAACACCATATATTTT.

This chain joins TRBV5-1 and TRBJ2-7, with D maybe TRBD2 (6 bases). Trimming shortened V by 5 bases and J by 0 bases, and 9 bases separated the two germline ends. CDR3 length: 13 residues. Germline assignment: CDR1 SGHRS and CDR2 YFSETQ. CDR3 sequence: CASRAGSSYEQYF. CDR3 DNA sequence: TGCGCCAGCAGGGCGGGGAGCTCCTACGAGCAGTACTTC.

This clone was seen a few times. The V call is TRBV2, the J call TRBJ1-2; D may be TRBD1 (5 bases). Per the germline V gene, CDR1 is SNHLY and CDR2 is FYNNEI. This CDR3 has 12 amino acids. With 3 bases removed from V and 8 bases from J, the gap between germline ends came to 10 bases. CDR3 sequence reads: CASSDQGRGYTF. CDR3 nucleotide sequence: TGTGCCAGCAGTGATCAGGGAAGGGGCTACACCTTC.

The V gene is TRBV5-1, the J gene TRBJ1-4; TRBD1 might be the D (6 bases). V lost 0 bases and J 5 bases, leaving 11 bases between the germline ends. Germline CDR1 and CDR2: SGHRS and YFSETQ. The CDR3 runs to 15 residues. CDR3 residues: CASSLVPDRNEKLFF. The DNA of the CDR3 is TGCGCCAGCAGCTTGGTGCCGGACAGAAATGAAAAACTGTTTTTT. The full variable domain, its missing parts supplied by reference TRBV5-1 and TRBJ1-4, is KAGVTQTPRYLIKTRGQQVTLSCSPISGHRSVSWYQQTPGQGLQFLFEYFSETQRNKGNFPGRFSGRQFSNSRSEMNVSTLELGDSALYLCASSLVPDRNEKLFFGSGTQLSVL.

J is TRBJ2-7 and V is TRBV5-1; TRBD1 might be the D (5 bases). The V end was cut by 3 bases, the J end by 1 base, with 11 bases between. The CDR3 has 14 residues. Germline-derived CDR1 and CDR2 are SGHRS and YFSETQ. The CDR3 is CASSSSGASYEQYF. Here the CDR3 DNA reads TGCGCCAGCAGCTCTTCTGGGGCTTCCTACGAGCAGTACTTC. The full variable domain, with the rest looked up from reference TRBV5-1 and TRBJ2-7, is KAGVTQTPRYLIKTRGQQVTLSCSPISGHRSVSWYQQTPGQGLQFLFEYFSETQRNKGNFPGRFSGRQFSNSRSEMNVSTLELGDSALYLCASSSSGASYEQYFGPGTRLTVT.

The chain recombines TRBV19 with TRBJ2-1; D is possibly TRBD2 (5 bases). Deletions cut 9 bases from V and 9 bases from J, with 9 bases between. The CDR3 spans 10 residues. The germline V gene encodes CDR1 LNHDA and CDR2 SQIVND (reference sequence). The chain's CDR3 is CASDAGEQFF. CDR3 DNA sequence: TGTGCCAGCGACGCGGGTGAGCAGTTCTTC.

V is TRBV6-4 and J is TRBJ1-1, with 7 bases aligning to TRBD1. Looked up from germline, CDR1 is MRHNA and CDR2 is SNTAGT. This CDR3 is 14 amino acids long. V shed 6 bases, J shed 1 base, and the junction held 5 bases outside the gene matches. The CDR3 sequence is CASRVTGANTEAFF. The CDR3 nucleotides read TGTGCCAGCAGAGTAACAGGGGCGAACACTGAAGCTTTCTTT.

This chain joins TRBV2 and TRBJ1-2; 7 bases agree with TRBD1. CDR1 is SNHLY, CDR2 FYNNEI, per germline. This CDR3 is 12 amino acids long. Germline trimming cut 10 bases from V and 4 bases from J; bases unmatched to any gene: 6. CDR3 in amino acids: CAIMTGSYGYTF. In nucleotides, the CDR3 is TGTGCCATCATGACAGGGTCCTATGGCTACACCTTC.

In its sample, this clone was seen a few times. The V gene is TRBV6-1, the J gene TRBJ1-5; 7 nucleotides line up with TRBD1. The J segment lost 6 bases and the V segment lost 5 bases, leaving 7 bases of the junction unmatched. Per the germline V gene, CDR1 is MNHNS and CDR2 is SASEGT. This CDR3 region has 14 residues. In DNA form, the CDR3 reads TGTGCCAGCAGTCCCCAGGGGGAGCTTCAGCCCCAGCATTTT. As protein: CASSPQGELQPQHF.

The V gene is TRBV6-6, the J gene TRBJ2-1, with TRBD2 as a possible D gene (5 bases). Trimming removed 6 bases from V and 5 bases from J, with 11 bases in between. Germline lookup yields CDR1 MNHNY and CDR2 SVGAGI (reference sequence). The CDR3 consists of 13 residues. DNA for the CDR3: TGTGCCAGCAGAACACACGGGAACAATGAGCAGTTCTTC. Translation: CASRTHGNNEQFF.